This TCR beta chain was sequenced in a study of beta chain features in type 1 diabetes. Study context: All of the samples together had some 99 million sorted cells examined.

Sort purity for all populations was recorded as exceeding 98%. As for this clone: Antigen specificity is unknown.

The CDR3 consists of 13 residues. Germline-derived CDR1 and CDR2 are SQVTM and ANQGSEA. V was shortened by 6 bases and J by 5 bases, with 14 bases between the two germline ends. Reverse transcribing all isolated RNA meant expressed TCRB transcripts were sequenced. The assay was immunoSEQ multiplex PCR, and TCRdb's table has in-frame clones only and misses some. The sample shows over 100,000 clones, around 40% of them seen only once. General study points: A pattern of fewer insertions and more deletions at VDJ junctions was seen in type 1 diabetes patients.

The V call is TRBV29-1, the J call TRBJ1-5; D perhaps matches TRBD1 (6 bases). This receptor was taken from a woman aged 18-29 years in good health. Material: stem cell memory CD4+ T cells from blood. For the CDR3, the DNA is TGCAGCGTCTTACAGGGAAGAGATCAGCCCCAGCATTTT. Protein product: CSVLQGRDQPQHF. The whole variable domain, filled in from reference TRBV29-1 and TRBJ1-5, reads SAVISQKPSRDICQRGTSLTIQCQVDSQVTMMFWYRQQPGQSLTLIATANQGSEATYESGFVIDKFPISRPNLTFSTLTVSNMSPEDSSIYLCSVLQGRDQPQHFGDGTRLSIL.